Listed here are 22 T cell receptor beta chains from one sample, sequenced in a study of blood T cell repertoires in COVID-19. Clones were sequenced by immunoSEQ multiplex PCR, and TCRdb holds only the in-frame ones, with some missing. This table has roughly 220,000 clones, approximately 80% appearing once. The sample consisted of peripheral blood. Receptors were obtained from a woman older than 75 with COVID-19, enrolled during active disease.

The rearrangement uses TRBV18 and TRBJ1-5; unclear D gene. V was pared by 1 base and J by 6 bases, with 13 bases between. This CDR3 has 15 residues. The germline V gene has CDR1 KGHSH and CDR2 LQKENI. The CDR3 loop is CASSPLPLSGQPQHF. Here the CDR3 DNA reads TGTGCCAGCTCACCACTCCCGCTGAGCGGTCAGCCCCAGCATTTT.

The CDR3 DNA is TGCGCCAGCAGCCAAGTACAGGGGAATTCCTACGAGCAGTACTTC. Its protein product is CASSQVQGNSYEQYF. The chain carries TRBV4-3 and TRBJ2-7; TRBD1 matches at 7 bases. Germline trimming cut 1 base from V and 1 base from J; bases unmatched to any gene: 4. From germline, CDR1 is LGHNA and CDR2 YSLEER. This CDR3 is built from 15 residues.

The rearrangement joins TRBV3-1 (or the pseudogene TRBV3-2) to TRBJ2-2; weak D call: TRBD1 (5 bases). V was pared by 0 bases and J by 2 bases, with 13 bases between. From germline, CDR1 is LGHDT and CDR2 YNNKEL (reference sequence). CDR3 size: 17 residues. The CDR3 protein is CASSQELHQGNTGELFF. Here the CDR3 DNA reads TGTGCCAGCAGCCAAGAATTGCATCAGGGAAACACCGGGGAGCTGTTTTTT.

This chain links TRBV5-1 with TRBJ2-1; 13 bases match TRBD2. CDR3 length: 16 residues. Germline trimming cut 4 bases from V and 7 bases from J; bases unmatched to any gene: 8. Per the germline V gene, CDR1 is SGHRS and CDR2 is YFSETQ. The CDR3 region has the DNA TGCGCCAGCAGCCCGACGACTAGCGGGGGGATTAATGAGCAGTTCTTC. This gives the protein CASSPTTSGGINEQFF. Using reference TRBV5-1 and TRBJ2-1 for the parts outside the CDR3, the full variable domain is KAGVTQTPRYLIKTRGQQVTLSCSPISGHRSVSWYQQTPGQGLQFLFEYFSETQRNKGNFPGRFSGRQFSNSRSEMNVSTLELGDSALYLCASSPTTSGGINEQFFGPGTRLTVL.

The rearrangement joins TRBV7-8 to TRBJ1-4, with D perhaps matching TRBD1 (5 bases). Trimming removed 6 bases from V and 5 bases from J, with 16 bases in between. This CDR3 comprises 15 residues. Germline assignment: CDR1 SGHVS and CDR2 FQNEAQ. CDR3 in DNA: TGTGCCAGCAGTTTCAGTGGACATTCGAATGAAAAACTGTTTTTT. Translation: CASSFSGHSNEKLFF.

The chain is built from TRBV9 and TRBJ2-1; 7 nucleotides align to TRBD2. Germline CDR1 and CDR2: SGDLS and YYNGEE. The CDR3 runs to 16 residues. Losses at the gene ends were 0 bases for V and 7 bases for J; bases not matched to a gene: 10. CDR3 DNA sequence: TGTGCCAGCAGCGTAGGGGGAGGGCCCCCAAGGAATGAGCAGTTCTTC. This encodes CASSVGGGPPRNEQFF.

The rearrangement uses TRBV2 and TRBJ1-1; D gene uncertain. The V and J ends lost 4 bases and 4 bases respectively, with 10 bases between them. The CDR3 loop spans 13 amino acids. Germline V gene sequence: CDR1 SNHLY, CDR2 FYNNEI. CDR3 coding DNA: TGTGCCAGCAGTGGGGAGGCGGGCACTGAAGCTTTCTTT. Its translation: CASSGEAGTEAFF.

This clone has just a few counts. The chain employs TRBV19 and TRBJ1-2; no definite D call. The CDR3 runs to 12 residues. V shed 3 bases and J shed 4 bases, with 6 bases lying between them. Germline V gene sequence: CDR1 LNHDA, CDR2 SQIVND (reference sequence). This CDR3 reads CASSINGYGYTF. The CDR3 region has the DNA TGTGCCAGTAGTATTAACGGCTATGGCTACACCTTC.

The chain uses TRBV20-1 and TRBJ1-6; D is uncertain. CDR1 and CDR2 (germline): DFQATT, SNEGSKA (reference sequence). V dropped 3 bases and J dropped 7 bases, with 13 bases sitting between them. This CDR3 region has 14 residues. DNA of the CDR3: TGCAGTGCTAGTCCGAGGGCCCGCAATTCACCCCTCCACTTT. This translates into CSASPRARNSPLHF.

This clone was found once. This chain joins TRBV18 and TRBJ2-5; tentatively, D is TRBD2 (6 bases). The germline V and J ends were trimmed by 1 base and 5 bases, with 11 bases remaining between them. The CDR3 is 14 residues long. Germline V lookup: CDR1 KGHSH, CDR2 LQKENI. CDR3 coding DNA: TGTGCCAGCTCACCACAGAAAGGGAGGGAGACCCAGTACTTC. It yields the protein CASSPQKGRETQYF.

V is TRBV16 and J is TRBJ2-7, with D possibly being TRBD1 (6 bases). In germline, CDR1 is KGHSY, CDR2 FQNENV. The CDR3 consists of 16 residues. Trimming cost V 2 bases and J 3 bases, with 17 bases left between them. CDR3 amino acids: CASSQIERGFGYEQYF. DNA for the CDR3: TGTGCCAGCAGCCAAATTGAAAGGGGGTTTGGCTACGAGCAGTACTTC.

The V and J genes are TRBV5-5 and TRBJ1-2, with 7 bases that match TRBD1. The CDR3 spans 13 residues. V lost 2 bases to trimming and J lost 6 bases; unmatched junction nucleotides: 4. Germline values: CDR1 SGHKS, CDR2 YYEKEE (reference sequence). This chain's CDR3 is CASSFPGGNGYTF. CDR3 bases: TGTGCCAGCAGCTTTCCAGGGGGGAATGGCTACACCTTC.

This clone occurred a few times. The chain couples TRBV19 to TRBJ1-1; possibly TRBD1 for D (5 bases). Per germline, CDR1 LNHDA and CDR2 SQIVND (reference sequence). The CDR3 loop spans 13 amino acids. The ends were cut back, 3 bases at V and 4 bases at J, with 9 bases in the middle. The CDR3 spells CASSIRGLTEAFF. The CDR3 nucleotides are TGTGCCAGTAGTATTAGGGGTCTCACTGAAGCTTTCTTT.

The chain is built from TRBV7-3 and TRBJ2-7; 7 bases match TRBD2. The CDR3 totals 12 residues. The V and J ends lost 8 bases and 6 bases, in that order; junction bases with no gene match: 7. Germline CDR1 and CDR2: SGHTA and FQGTGA. The CDR3 is CASGAGAGEQYF. The CDR3, as DNA: TGTGCCAGCGGGGCGGGAGCTGGCGAGCAGTACTTC.

This clone was recorded only once. The V gene is TRBV7-9, the J gene TRBJ2-1; 8 bases line up with TRBD1. V dropped 3 bases and J dropped 2; count of bases not matched to a gene: 3. Looked up from germline, CDR1 is SEHNR and CDR2 is FQNEAQ (reference sequence). The CDR3 has 15 amino acids. CDR3 bases: TGTGCCAGCAGCTTGACAGGGGTGACCTACAATGAGCAGTTCTTC. Residues: CASSLTGVTYNEQFF.

The chain employs TRBV28 and TRBJ1-4; the D gene is possibly TRBD1 (5 bases). This CDR3 spans 15 amino acids. Germline loops: CDR1 MDHEN, CDR2 SYDVKM. V gave up 5 bases and J gave up 8 bases, with 18 bases separating them. The CDR3 nucleotides are TGTGCCAGCAGTCCGGCGGGGGTGGGCAGCGAAAAACTGTTTTTT. It is translated as CASSPAGVGSEKLFF.

This chain uses TRBV5-1 with TRBJ1-4; D uncertain. The V and J ends lost 0 bases and 8 bases respectively, with 11 bases between them. Germline lookup yields CDR1 SGHRS and CDR2 YFSETQ. The CDR3 runs to 14 residues. This chain's CDR3 is CASSLAPGSEKLFF. The CDR3 DNA is TGCGCCAGCAGCTTGGCCCCCGGGTCCGAAAAACTGTTTTTT.

The chain couples TRBV13 to TRBJ2-2; TRBD1 might be the D (6 bases). V was cut by 5 bases and J by 5 bases, with 21 bases left in between. The CDR3 contains 17 residues. Germline CDR1 and CDR2: PRHDT and FYEKMQ (reference sequence). CDR3 protein: CASSRAAQGPRTGELFF. CDR3 in DNA: TGTGCCAGCAGCCGCGCAGCCCAGGGGCCGAGAACCGGGGAGCTGTTTTTT.

This chain links TRBV12-3 or TRBV12-4 with TRBJ1-3; 8 positions match TRBD1. The length of the CDR3 is 12 residues. Trimming took 5 bases from V and 16 from J; bases not matched to a gene: 10. The CDR3 loop is CASSLQVGQGYF. Here the CDR3 DNA reads TGTGCCAGCAGTCTCCAAGTAGGACAGGGTTATTTT.

This chain links TRBV28 with TRBJ2-1; 11 bases match TRBD2. This CDR3 is built from 19 residues. J was trimmed by 7 bases and V by 5 bases; bases with no gene match: 19. Germline V gene sequence: CDR1 MDHEN, CDR2 SYDVKM. The CDR3 sequence is CASSPYTSSGRTPSNEQFF. CDR3 nucleotide sequence: TGTGCCAGCAGTCCTTATACTTCTAGCGGGAGGACACCTTCAAATGAGCAGTTCTTC.

A word on this clone: At one boundary the junction diverges from the germline segment, which might be a read error. This chain joins TRBV7-7 and TRBJ2-1, with D perhaps matching TRBD1 (6 bases). Germline V gene lookup returns CDR1 SSHAT and CDR2 FNYEAQ (reference sequence). The CDR3 extends over 14 amino acids. CDR3: CASSPGQINNEQFF. The CDR3, as DNA: TGTGCTAGCAGCCCCGGACAGATTAACAATGAGCAGTTCTTC.

The rearrangement links TRBV7-6 to TRBJ2-1; 9 bases line up with TRBD2. The germline CDR1 and CDR2 sequences are SGHVS and FNYEAQ. This CDR3 is built from 16 residues. After removal of 1 base from V and 4 bases from J, the junction contained 5 bases not matched to a gene. In nucleotides, the CDR3 is TGTGCCAGCAGCTTAGACACTAGCGGGCCATACAATGAGCAGTTCTTC. This codes for CASSLDTSGPYNEQFF.